This T cell receptor (beta chain) was profiled in a study of T-cell memory formation after mild COVID-19. Study-wide background: Largely donor-specific sequence clusters came from two donors. Study-level points and caveats: Among clones contracting day 15 to 85, CD4/CD8 was balanced, whereas later expanders leaned CD4+.

With respect to this clonotype: No antigen is known for it.

This CDR3 comprises 11 residues. CDR1 is MNHEY and CDR2 is SVGEGT in the germline V gene. V was shortened by 6 bases and J by 10 bases, with 12 bases between the two germline ends. TCRdb recomputed calls from the 5' RACE reads with MiXCR, one row per CDR3 protein. Of roughly 400,000 distinct CDR3 sequences listed, roughly 26% are singletons. The sample comprised PBMCs or a T cell subset sorted from them (not recorded which). This receptor was taken from an adult woman who had mild COVID-19 (a few samples of this study predate the infection). Cell type and time point are not known. This rearrangement joins TRBV6-2 or TRBV6-3 to TRBJ1-1; perhaps TRBD1 as D (5 bases). The CDR3 bases are TGTGCCAGCAGCCACGGACATGCAGCTTTCTTT. This encodes CASSHGHAAFF.